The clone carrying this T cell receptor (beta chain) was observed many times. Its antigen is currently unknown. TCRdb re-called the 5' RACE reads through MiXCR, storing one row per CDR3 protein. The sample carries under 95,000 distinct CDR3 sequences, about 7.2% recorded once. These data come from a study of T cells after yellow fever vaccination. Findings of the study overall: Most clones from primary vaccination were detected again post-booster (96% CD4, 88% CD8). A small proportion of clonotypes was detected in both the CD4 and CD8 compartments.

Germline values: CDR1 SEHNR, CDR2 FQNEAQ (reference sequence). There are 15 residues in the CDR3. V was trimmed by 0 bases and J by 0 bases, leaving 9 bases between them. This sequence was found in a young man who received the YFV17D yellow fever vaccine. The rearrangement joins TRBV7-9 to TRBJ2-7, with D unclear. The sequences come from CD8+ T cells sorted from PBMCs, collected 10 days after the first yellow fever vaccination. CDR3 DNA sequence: TGTGCCAGCAGCTTAGCAATCGACACCTCCTACGAGCAGTACTTC. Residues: CASSLAIDTSYEQYF.